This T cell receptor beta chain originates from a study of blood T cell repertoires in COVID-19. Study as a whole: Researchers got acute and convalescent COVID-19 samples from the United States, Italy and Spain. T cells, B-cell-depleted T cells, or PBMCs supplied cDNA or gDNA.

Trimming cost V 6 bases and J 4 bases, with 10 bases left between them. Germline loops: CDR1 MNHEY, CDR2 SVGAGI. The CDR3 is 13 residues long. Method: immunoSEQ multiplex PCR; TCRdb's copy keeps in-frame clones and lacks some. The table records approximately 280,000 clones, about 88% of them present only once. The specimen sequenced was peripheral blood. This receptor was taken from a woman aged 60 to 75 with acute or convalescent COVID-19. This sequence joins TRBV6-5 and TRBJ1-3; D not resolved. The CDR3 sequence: CASSDTRGNTIYF. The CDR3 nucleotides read TGTGCCAGCAGCGACACTAGGGGAAACACCATATATTTT.